Described below is a single T cell receptor (beta chain) sequence and its context. This CDR3 region has 14 residues. J lost 0 bases, V lost 10 bases, and 6 bases had no gene match. CDR1 ENHRY and CDR2 SYGVKD come from the germline V gene. TRAV and TRBV primers primed cDNA for both TCRalpha and TCRbeta. TCRs were put through approximately 20 PCR cycles of amplification with Phusion. A constant-region primer and the V-primer adapter served as the primer pair. Amplification (by in vitro transcription) was performed on isolated mRNA. MiXCR, applied by TCRdb to the reads, yields one record per CDR3 protein. Among about 14,000 distinct CDR3 sequences listed, 75% were seen once. The data derive from a study of low-dose radiotherapy and immunotherapy resistance in tumors. Study context: Treatment included intravenous cyclophosphamide dosed at 200 mg/m2 every two weeks, one day before radiation and immunotherapy.

The V and J genes are TRBV10-3 and TRBJ1-2; 9 bases align to TRBD1. The clonotype was recovered from a human donor with advanced metastatic prostate, ovarian, gallbladder or colorectal cancer (not recorded which). This table probably holds off-target reads from a library built for another chain. CDR3 sequence: CATAQGAANYGYTF. The CDR3 coding sequence is TGTGCCACCGCACAGGGGGCCGCTAACTATGGCTACACCTTC.